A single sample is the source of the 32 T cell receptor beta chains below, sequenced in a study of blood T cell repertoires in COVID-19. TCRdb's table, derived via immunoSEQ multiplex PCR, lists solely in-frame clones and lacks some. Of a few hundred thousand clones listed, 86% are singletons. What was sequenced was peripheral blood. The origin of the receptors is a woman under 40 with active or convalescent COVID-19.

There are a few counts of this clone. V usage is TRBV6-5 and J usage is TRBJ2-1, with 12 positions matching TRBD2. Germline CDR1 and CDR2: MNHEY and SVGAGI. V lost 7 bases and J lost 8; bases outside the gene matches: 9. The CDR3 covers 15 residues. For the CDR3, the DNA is TGTGCCAGCACCCAGACTAGCGGGGGACCCGATGAGCAGTTCTTC. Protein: CASTQTSGGPDEQFF.

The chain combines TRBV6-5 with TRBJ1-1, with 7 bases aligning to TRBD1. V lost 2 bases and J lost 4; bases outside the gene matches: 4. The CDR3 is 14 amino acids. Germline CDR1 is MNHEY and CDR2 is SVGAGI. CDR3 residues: CASSYVAGGTEAFF. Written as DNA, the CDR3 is TGTGCCAGCAGTTACGTGGCAGGGGGCACTGAAGCTTTCTTT.

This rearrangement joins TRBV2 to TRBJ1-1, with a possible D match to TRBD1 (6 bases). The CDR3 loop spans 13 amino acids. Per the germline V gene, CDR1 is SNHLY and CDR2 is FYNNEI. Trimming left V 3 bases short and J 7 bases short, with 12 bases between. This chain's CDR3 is CASSDQGSSEAFF. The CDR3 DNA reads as TGTGCCAGCAGTGATCAGGGGTCCAGTGAAGCTTTCTTT.

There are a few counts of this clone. The CDR3 sequence is CASSLTGDGIPLHF. The CDR3 DNA reads TGTGCCAGCAGCCTGACAGGGGACGGGATACCCCTCCACTTT. This sequence joins TRBV4-2 and TRBJ1-6; 8 bases align to TRBD1. Germline CDR1 reads LGHNA; CDR2 reads YNFKEQ. The CDR3 runs 14 residues. J was trimmed by 12 bases and V by 4 bases; bases with no gene match: 8.

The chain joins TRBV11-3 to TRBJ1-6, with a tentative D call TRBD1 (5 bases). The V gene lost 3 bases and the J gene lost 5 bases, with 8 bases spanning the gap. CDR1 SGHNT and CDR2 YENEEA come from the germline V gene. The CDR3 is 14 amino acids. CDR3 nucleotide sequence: TGTGCCAGCAGCTTCGGGGGAAATAATTCACCCCTCCACTTT. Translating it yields CASSFGGNNSPLHF.

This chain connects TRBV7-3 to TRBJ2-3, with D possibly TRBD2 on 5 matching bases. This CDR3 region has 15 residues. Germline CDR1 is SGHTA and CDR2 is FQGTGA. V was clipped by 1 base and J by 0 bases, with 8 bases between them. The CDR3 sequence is CASSLIGGSTDTQYF. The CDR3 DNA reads TGTGCCAGCAGCTTAATAGGCGGGAGCACAGATACGCAGTATTTT.

The CDR3 coding sequence is TGTGCCAGCAGTGAAATTTGGGCAGGGGGAAGCTCCTATAATTCACCCCTCCACTTT. It encodes CASSEIWAGGSSYNSPLHF. The rearrangement links TRBV6-1 to TRBJ1-6, with TRBD1 matching over 7 bases. The germline gives CDR1 MNHNS, CDR2 SASEGT. CDR3 length: 19 amino acids. Trimming took 2 bases from V and 0 from J; bases not matched to a gene: 10.

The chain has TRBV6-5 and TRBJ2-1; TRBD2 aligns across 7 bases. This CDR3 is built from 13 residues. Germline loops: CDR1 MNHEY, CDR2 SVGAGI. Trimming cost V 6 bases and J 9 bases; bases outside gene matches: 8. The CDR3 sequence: CASRTGGRGEQFF. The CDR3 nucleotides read TGTGCCAGCAGGACGGGGGGTCGAGGTGAGCAGTTCTTC.

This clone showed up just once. The CDR3 sequence is CASSIQGTGGKLFF. CDR3 nucleotides: TGTGCCAGTAGTATCCAGGGGACAGGTGGAAAACTGTTTTTT. This chain connects TRBV19 to TRBJ1-4; 8 bases map to TRBD1. The CDR3 covers 14 residues. Germline CDR1 and CDR2: LNHDA and SQIVND (reference sequence). Germline trimming cut 3 bases from V and 10 bases from J; bases unmatched to any gene: 7. Based on the CDR3 plus reference TRBV19 and TRBJ1-4, the full variable domain is DGGITQSPKYLFRKEGQNVTLSCEQNLNHDAMYWYRQDPGQGLRLIYYSQIVNDFQKGDIAEGYSVSREKKESFPLTVTSAQKNPTAFYLCASSIQGTGGKLFFGSGTQLSVL.

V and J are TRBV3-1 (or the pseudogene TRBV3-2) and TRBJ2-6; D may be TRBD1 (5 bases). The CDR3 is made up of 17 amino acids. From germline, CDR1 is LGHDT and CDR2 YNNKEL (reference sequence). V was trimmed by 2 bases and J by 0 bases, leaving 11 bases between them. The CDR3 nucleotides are TGTGCCAGCAGCCAATCCCAGGGAACCTCTGGGGCCAACGTCCTGACTTTC. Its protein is CASSQSQGTSGANVLTF.

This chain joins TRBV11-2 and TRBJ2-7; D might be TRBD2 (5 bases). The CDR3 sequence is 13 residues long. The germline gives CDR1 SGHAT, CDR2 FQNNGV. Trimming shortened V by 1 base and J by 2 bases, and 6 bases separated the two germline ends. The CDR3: CASSLAGAYEQYF. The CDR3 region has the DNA TGTGCCAGCAGCTTAGCCGGGGCCTACGAGCAGTACTTC.

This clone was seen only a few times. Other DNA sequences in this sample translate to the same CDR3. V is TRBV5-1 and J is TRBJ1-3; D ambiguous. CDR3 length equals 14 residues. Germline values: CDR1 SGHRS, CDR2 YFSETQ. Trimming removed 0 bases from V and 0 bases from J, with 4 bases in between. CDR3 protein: CASSLDSSGNTIYF. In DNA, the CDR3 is TGCGCCAGCAGCTTGGACAGCTCTGGAAACACCATATATTTT. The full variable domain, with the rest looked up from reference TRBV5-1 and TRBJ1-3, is KAGVTQTPRYLIKTRGQQVTLSCSPISGHRSVSWYQQTPGQGLQFLFEYFSETQRNKGNFPGRFSGRQFSNSRSEMNVSTLELGDSALYLCASSLDSSGNTIYFGEGSWLTVV.

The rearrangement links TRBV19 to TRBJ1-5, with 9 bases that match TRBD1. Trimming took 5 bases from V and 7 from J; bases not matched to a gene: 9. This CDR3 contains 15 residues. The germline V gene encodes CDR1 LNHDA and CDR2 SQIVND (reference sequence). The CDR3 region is CASSPPQGAVQPQHF. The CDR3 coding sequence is TGTGCCAGTAGTCCTCCACAGGGGGCGGTACAGCCCCAGCATTTT.

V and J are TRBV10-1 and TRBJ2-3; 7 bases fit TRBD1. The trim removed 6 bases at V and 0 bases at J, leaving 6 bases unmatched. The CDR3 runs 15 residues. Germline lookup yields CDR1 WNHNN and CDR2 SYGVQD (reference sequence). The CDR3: CASSLNRGSTDTQYF. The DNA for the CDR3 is TGCGCCAGCAGCCTCAACAGGGGAAGCACAGATACGCAGTATTTT.

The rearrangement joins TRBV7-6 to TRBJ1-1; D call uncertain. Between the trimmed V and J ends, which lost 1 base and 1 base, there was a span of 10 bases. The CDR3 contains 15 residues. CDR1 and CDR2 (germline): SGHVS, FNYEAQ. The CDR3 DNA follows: TGTGCCAGCAGCTTAGATATTCCGGGGAACACTGAAGCTTTCTTT. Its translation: CASSLDIPGNTEAFF.

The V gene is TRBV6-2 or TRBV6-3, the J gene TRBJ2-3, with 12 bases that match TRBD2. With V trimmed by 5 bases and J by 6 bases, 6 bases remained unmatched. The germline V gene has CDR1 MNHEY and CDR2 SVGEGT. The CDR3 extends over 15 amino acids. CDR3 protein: CASSMPSGGVDTQYF. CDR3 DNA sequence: TGTGCCAGCAGTATGCCTAGCGGGGGGGTGGATACGCAGTATTTT.

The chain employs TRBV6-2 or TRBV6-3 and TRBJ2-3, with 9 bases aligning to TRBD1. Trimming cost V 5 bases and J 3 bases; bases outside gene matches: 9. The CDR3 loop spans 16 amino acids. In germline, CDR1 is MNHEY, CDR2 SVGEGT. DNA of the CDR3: TGTGCCAGCAGTGACTACAGGGGGCCTAGGACAGATACGCAGTATTTT. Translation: CASSDYRGPRTDTQYF.

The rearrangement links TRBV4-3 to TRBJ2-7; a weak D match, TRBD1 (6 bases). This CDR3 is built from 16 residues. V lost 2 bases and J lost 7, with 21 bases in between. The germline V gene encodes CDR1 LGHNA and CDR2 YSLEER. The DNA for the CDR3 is TGCGCCAGCAGCCAAATTACAGGGTCCCTTTTGAGGGAGCAGTACTTC. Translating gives CASSQITGSLLREQYF.

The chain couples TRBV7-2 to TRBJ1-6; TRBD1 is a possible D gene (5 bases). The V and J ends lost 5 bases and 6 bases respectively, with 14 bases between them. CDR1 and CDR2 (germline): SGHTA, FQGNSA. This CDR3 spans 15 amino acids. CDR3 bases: TGTGCCAGCAGCCCCCGTTGGGGCGTTAATTCACCCCTCCACTTT. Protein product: CASSPRWGVNSPLHF.

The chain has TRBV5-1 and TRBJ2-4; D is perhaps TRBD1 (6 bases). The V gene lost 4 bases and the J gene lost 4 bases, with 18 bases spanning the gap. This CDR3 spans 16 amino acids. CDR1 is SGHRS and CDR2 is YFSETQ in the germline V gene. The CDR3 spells CASSEGHLGTKNIQYF. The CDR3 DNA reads TGCGCCAGCAGCGAGGGACACCTGGGAACTAAAAACATTCAGTACTTC.

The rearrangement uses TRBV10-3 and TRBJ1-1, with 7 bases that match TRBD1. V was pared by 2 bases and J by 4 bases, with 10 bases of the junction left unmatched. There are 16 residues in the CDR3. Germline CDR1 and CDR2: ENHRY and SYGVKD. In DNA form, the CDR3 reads TGTGCCATCAGTGAGCCTAGGACAGGTTCGGGCACTGAAGCTTTCTTT. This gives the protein CAISEPRTGSGTEAFF.

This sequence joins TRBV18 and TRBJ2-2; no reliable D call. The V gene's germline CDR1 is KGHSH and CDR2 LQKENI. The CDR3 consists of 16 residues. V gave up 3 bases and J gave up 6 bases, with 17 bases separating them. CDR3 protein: CASSPRLLEIAGELFF. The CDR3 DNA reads TGTGCCAGCTCACCCCGTTTGCTAGAGATCGCCGGGGAGCTGTTTTTT.

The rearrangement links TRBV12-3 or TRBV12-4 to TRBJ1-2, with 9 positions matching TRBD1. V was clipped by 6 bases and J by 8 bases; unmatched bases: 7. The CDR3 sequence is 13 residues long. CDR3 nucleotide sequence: TGTGCCAGCAGCCCTCGACAGGGGGGAGGCTACACCTTC. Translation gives CASSPRQGGGYTF.

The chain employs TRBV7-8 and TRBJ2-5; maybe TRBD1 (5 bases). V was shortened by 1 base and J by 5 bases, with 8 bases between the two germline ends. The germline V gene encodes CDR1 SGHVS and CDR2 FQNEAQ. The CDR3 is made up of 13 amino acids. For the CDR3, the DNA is TGTGCCAGCAGCTTAGGCAGGGCGGAGACCCAGTACTTC. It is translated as CASSLGRAETQYF.

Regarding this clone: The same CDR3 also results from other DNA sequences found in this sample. CDR3 protein: CASSLGQGNTEAFF. In DNA form, the CDR3 reads TGTGCCAGCAGCTTAGGGCAGGGGAACACTGAAGCTTTCTTT. V and J are TRBV7-9 and TRBJ1-1, with a weak D call TRBD1 (5 bases). CDR1 and CDR2 (germline): SEHNR, FQNEAQ (reference sequence). The ends were cut back, 1 base at V and 1 base at J, with 7 bases in the middle. This CDR3 is built from 14 residues.

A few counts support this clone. The CDR3 reads CASTIPAGLGRGETQYF. For the CDR3, the DNA is TGTGCCAGCACGATCCCCGCGGGGTTGGGACGAGGAGAGACCCAGTACTTC. The chain combines TRBV2 with TRBJ2-5; possibly TRBD2 for D (6 bases). Trimming pared 7 bases from V and 4 bases from J, leaving 25 bases between. The CDR3 spans 17 residues. CDR1 SNHLY and CDR2 FYNNEI come from the germline V gene.

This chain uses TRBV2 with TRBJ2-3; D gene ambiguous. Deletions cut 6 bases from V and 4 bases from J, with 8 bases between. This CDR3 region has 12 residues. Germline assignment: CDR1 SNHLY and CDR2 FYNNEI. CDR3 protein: CASREPADTQYF. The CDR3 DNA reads TGTGCCAGCAGAGAACCGGCAGATACGCAGTATTTT.

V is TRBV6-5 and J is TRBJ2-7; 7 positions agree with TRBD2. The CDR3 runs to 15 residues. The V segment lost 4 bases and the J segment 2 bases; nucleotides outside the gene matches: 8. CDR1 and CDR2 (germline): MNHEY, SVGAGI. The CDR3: CASSSMLGTTYEQYF. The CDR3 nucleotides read TGTGCCAGCAGTTCCATGCTGGGGACTACCTACGAGCAGTACTTC.

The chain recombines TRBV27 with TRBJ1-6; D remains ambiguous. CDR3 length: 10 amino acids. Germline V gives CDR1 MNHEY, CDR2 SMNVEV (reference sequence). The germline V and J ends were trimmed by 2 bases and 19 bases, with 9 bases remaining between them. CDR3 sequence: CASSLSLLHF. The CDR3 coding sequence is TGTGCCAGCAGTTTAAGCCTACTACACTTT.

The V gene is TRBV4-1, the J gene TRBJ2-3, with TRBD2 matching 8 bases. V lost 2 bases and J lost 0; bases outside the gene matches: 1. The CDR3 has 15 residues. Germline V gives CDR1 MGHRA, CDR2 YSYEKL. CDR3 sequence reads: CASSQLAGSTDTQYF. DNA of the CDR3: TGCGCCAGCAGCCAACTAGCGGGTAGCACAGATACGCAGTATTTT.

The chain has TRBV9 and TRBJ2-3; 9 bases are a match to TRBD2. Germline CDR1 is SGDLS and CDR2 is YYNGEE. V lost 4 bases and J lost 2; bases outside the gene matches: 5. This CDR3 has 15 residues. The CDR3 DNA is TGTGCCAGCAGCACCAGCGGGGGGTCCACAGATACGCAGTATTTT. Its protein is CASSTSGGSTDTQYF.

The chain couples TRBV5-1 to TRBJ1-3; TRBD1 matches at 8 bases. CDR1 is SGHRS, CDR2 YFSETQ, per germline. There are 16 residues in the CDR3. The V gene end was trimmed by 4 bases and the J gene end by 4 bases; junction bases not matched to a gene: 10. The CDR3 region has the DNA TGCGCCAGCAGCCCCCCCCTCGGACAGGGCGGAAACACCATATATTTT. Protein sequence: CASSPPLGQGGNTIYF.